The rows below give T cell receptor beta chains drawn from one sample of a study of cytomegalovirus exposure and HLA in healthy donors. Assay used: immunoSEQ multiplex PCR; TCRdb lists only in-frame clones, some missing. This table holds some 140,000 clones, 86% found once. Sequenced: PBMCs. The source of these receptors is a man aged 18 to 35 in good health and CMV-seronegative. CDR3s include the opening cysteine and the closing phenylalanine or tryptophan. Each record gives: clone size, J gene, V gene, D gene, CDR3 DNA, CDR3 protein. D genes are given only for firm matches. The size entry is marked missing in some rows and otherwise reads once, few, many or a size class.

-	TRBJ2-1	TRBV6-5	TRBD2	TGTGCCAGCAGTTACACCCGGACTAGCGGAACCAATGAGCAGTTCTTC	CASSYTRTSGTNEQFF
few	TRBJ2-4	TRBV28	-	TGTGCCAGCAGTTCCGGGAACATTCAGTACTTC	CASSSGNIQYF
-	TRBJ2-5	TRBV5-1	TRBD2	TGCGCCAGCAGCTTGGATCCGGCTAGCGGGCTGGAGACCCAGTACTTC	CASSLDPASGLETQYF
-	TRBJ1-5	TRBV7-9	-	TGTGCCAGCAGCTCTGACGGGTTCAATCAGCCCCAGCATTTT	CASSSDGFNQPQHF
-	TRBJ2-5	TRBV5-1	TRBD2	TGCGCCAGCAGCTTCTTAGCGGGGGTACAAGAGACCCAGTACTTC	CASSFLAGVQETQYF
-	TRBJ1-1	TRBV19	TRBD1	TGTGCCAGTAGGCCGCCCGTGGGACAGGGTGCTTTCTTT	CASRPPVGQGAFF
-	TRBJ2-7	TRBV27	-	TGTGCCAGCAGTTTAGGTTTCGAGCGGCGGGTCGAGCAGTACTTC	CASSLGFERRVEQYF
-	TRBJ1-3	TRBV30	-	TGTGCCTGGGATAAAAGGAGGCTCTCTGGAAACACCATATATTTT	CAWDKRRLSGNTIYF
-	TRBJ1-2	TRBV28	-	TGTGCCAGCAGTTTAGTCGGCTATGGCTACACCTTC	CASSLVGYGYTF
-	TRBJ2-7	TRBV11-2	-	TGTGCCAGCGGCCCCCCGAACCCCGCAGTCCCCTACGAGCAGTACTTC	CASGPPNPAVPYEQYF
-	TRBJ1-5	TRBV28	-	TGTGCCAGCAGTTCACGGACAGTCTATCAGCCCCAGCATTTT	CASSSRTVYQPQHF
-	TRBJ1-5	TRBV6-1	-	TGTGCCAGCAGTGGTGGCAGGGTAAGGAATCAGCCCCAGCATTTT	CASSGGRVRNQPQHF
-	TRBJ2-7	TRBV5-4	-	TGTGCCAGCAGCAGCCAGCGGGTCAGAGGCGGGCAGTACTTC	CASSSQRVRGGQYF
-	TRBJ1-1	TRBV4-1	-	TGCGCCAGCAGCCACCAGTTTAGGGAGGAGAGTGAAGCTTTCTTT	CASSHQFREESEAFF
-	TRBJ2-1	TRBV18	-	TGTGCCAGCTCACCACCGATAGGGGTAGCCTACAATGAGCAGTTCTTC	CASSPPIGVAYNEQFF
few	TRBJ1-5	TRBV7-8	-	TGTGCCAGCAGCTTATCCACAGGGAACGGTCAGCCCCAGCATTTT	CASSLSTGNGQPQHF
-	TRBJ2-1	TRBV19	-	TGTGCCACCTCTGGGCAGGGGTATCACAATGAGCAGTTCTTC	CATSGQGYHNEQFF
-	TRBJ1-2	TRBV6-6	-	TGTGCCAGCAGTTCACGCGGAGAAGCTAACTATGGCTACACCTTC	CASSSRGEANYGYTF
-	TRBJ2-3	TRBV4-2	TRBD2	TGTGCCAGCAGCCAAGGCTTAGCGGGGGGGCTTATAGATACGCAGTATTTT	CASSQGLAGGLIDTQYF
-	TRBJ2-5	TRBV6-6	-	TGTGCCAGCAGGGCCGGGACTGGCATAGGGGAGACCCAGTACTTC	CASRAGTGIGETQYF
-	TRBJ2-1	TRBV6-1	TRBD2	TGTGCCAGCAGTGACAACCCGGGGGGAGCCTACAATGAGCAGTTCTTC	CASSDNPGGAYNEQFF
-	TRBJ2-4	TRBV25-1	TRBD1	TGTGCCAGCAGTCCGGGACAGGAGGGGAACATTCAGTACTTC	CASSPGQEGNIQYF
-	TRBJ1-1	TRBV7-6	-	TGTGCCAGCAGCTCTACAATTGGGTTGGGGGGTCCTGAAGCTTTCTTT	CASSSTIGLGGPEAFF
-	TRBJ2-7	TRBV27	TRBD1	TGTGCCAGCAGTTTGGACAGGGGATACGAGCAGTACTTC	CASSLDRGYEQYF
once	TRBJ1-4	TRBV4-3	-	TGCGCCAGCAGCCATTTTCACGAGGGCGAAGAAAAACTGTTTTTT	CASSHFHEGEEKLFF
-	TRBJ2-3	TRBV11-2	-	TGTGCCAGCAGCTTCACTGCCTCGCACACAGATACGCAGTATTTT	CASSFTASHTDTQYF
-	TRBJ2-5	TRBV7-2	TRBD2	TGTGCCAGCAGCTACCCGGGACTAGCGGGGGGGGAACGGGAGACCCAGTACTTC	CASSYPGLAGGERETQYF
-	TRBJ1-1	TRBV7-9	TRBD1	TGTGCCAGCAGCTTACCTCCCGGGACAGGGGTTTTGAGGGCTTTCTTT	CASSLPPGTGVLRAFF
once	TRBJ2-2	TRBV9	-	TGTGCCAGCAGCTCCGGGACTTTTAACACCGGGGAGCTGTTTTTT	CASSSGTFNTGELFF
few	TRBJ2-7	TRBV30	TRBD2	TGTGCCTGGAGGAATCGTCGGGAGGGCCCCTACGAGCAGTACTTC	CAWRNRREGPYEQYF
many	TRBJ1-6	TRBV5-1	-	TGCGCCAGCAGCTCAACAACCGTCGATTCACCCCTCCACTTT	CASSSTTVDSPLHF
-	TRBJ1-3	TRBV29-1	-	TGCAGCGTGAGCCCTGATTCTGGAAACACCATATATTTT	CSVSPDSGNTIYF
-	TRBJ2-7	TRBV11-2	-	TGTGCCAGCAGCTCGAGCCGCTACGAGCAGTACTTC	CASSSSRYEQYF
-	TRBJ2-1	TRBV7-8	TRBD2	TGTGCCAGCATCGGGACTAGCGGGGGATACAATGAGCAGTTCTTC	CASIGTSGGYNEQFF
-	TRBJ1-2	TRBV19	TRBD1	TGTGCCAGTAGTATAGGGGACAGGGCCGCTGTAAAAAACTATGGCTACACCTTC	CASSIGDRAAVKNYGYTF
-	TRBJ2-5	TRBV29-1	TRBD2	TGCAGCGTTGATTTAGCGGGAGATCAAGAGACCCAGTACTTC	CSVDLAGDQETQYF
few	TRBJ1-1	TRBV11-2	-	TGTGCCAGCAGCCCAAATCTCGCGACGGGCACTGAAGCTTTCTTT	CASSPNLATGTEAFF
-	TRBJ2-7	TRBV5-4	-	TGTGCCAGCAGCTCACCGGGGGGCACGAACGAGCAGTACTTC	CASSSPGGTNEQYF
-	TRBJ2-5	TRBV2	TRBD2	TGTGCCAGCGGCTATGACGAACTAGCGGGAGGGTCAGAGACCCAGTACTTC	CASGYDELAGGSETQYF
-	TRBJ2-6	TRBV7-2	TRBD1	TGTGCCAGCAGCTTAGCGATCAGGGGGCAAGGCTCTGGGGCCAACGTCCTGACTTTC	CASSLAIRGQGSGANVLTF